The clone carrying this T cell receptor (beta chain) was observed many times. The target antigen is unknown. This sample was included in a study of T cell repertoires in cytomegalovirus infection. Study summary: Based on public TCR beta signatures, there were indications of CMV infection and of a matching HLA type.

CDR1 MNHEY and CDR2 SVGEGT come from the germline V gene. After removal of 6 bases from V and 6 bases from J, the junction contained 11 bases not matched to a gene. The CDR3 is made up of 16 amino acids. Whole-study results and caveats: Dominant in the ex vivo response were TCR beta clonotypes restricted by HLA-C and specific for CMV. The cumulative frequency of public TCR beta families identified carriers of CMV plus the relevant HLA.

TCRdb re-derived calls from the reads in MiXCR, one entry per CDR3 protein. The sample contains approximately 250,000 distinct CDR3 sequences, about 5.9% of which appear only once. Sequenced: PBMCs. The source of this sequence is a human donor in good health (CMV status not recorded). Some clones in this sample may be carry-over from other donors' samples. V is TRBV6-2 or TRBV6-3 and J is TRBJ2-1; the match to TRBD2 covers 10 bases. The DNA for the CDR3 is TGTGCCAGCAGCACCCGTTTAGCGGGGGGACCCAATGAGCAGTTCTTC. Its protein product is CASSTRLAGGPNEQFF.